This entry features one TCR beta chain sequence. What it binds is unknown. This specimen belongs to a study of OX40 agonist ivuxolimab in advanced cancers. Study information: Those enrolled were about 80% male, with a mean age of roughly 60 years and ages from 23 to 79.

Per the germline V gene, CDR1 is SQVTM and CDR2 is ANQGSEA. The CDR3 sequence is 14 residues long. V lost 1 base, J lost 5 bases, and 14 bases lay in between. Data came from immunoSEQ multiplex PCR; TCRdb stores just in-frame clones and leaves some out. This sample has about 63,000 clones, with roughly nine tenths found just once. Points from the study as a whole: No antigen was identified for the clonally expanded peripheral T cells. On average, CD8+ T cells showed a greater number of expanded clones than CD4+.

Blood got drawn at baseline, again on cycle 4 day 1, and then on cycle 7 day 1. This sample comprised CD4+ or CD8+ T cells sorted from blood, obtained in a trial of the OX40 agonist ivuxolimab. This receptor was obtained from an adult with an advanced solid tumor such as melanoma, head and neck, liver or kidney cancer. The chain recombines TRBV29-1 with TRBJ2-5; tentatively, D is TRBD1 (5 bases). The CDR3 loop is CSVEATVILETQYF. DNA of the CDR3: TGCAGCGTTGAAGCGACAGTGATTCTGGAGACCCAGTACTTC.